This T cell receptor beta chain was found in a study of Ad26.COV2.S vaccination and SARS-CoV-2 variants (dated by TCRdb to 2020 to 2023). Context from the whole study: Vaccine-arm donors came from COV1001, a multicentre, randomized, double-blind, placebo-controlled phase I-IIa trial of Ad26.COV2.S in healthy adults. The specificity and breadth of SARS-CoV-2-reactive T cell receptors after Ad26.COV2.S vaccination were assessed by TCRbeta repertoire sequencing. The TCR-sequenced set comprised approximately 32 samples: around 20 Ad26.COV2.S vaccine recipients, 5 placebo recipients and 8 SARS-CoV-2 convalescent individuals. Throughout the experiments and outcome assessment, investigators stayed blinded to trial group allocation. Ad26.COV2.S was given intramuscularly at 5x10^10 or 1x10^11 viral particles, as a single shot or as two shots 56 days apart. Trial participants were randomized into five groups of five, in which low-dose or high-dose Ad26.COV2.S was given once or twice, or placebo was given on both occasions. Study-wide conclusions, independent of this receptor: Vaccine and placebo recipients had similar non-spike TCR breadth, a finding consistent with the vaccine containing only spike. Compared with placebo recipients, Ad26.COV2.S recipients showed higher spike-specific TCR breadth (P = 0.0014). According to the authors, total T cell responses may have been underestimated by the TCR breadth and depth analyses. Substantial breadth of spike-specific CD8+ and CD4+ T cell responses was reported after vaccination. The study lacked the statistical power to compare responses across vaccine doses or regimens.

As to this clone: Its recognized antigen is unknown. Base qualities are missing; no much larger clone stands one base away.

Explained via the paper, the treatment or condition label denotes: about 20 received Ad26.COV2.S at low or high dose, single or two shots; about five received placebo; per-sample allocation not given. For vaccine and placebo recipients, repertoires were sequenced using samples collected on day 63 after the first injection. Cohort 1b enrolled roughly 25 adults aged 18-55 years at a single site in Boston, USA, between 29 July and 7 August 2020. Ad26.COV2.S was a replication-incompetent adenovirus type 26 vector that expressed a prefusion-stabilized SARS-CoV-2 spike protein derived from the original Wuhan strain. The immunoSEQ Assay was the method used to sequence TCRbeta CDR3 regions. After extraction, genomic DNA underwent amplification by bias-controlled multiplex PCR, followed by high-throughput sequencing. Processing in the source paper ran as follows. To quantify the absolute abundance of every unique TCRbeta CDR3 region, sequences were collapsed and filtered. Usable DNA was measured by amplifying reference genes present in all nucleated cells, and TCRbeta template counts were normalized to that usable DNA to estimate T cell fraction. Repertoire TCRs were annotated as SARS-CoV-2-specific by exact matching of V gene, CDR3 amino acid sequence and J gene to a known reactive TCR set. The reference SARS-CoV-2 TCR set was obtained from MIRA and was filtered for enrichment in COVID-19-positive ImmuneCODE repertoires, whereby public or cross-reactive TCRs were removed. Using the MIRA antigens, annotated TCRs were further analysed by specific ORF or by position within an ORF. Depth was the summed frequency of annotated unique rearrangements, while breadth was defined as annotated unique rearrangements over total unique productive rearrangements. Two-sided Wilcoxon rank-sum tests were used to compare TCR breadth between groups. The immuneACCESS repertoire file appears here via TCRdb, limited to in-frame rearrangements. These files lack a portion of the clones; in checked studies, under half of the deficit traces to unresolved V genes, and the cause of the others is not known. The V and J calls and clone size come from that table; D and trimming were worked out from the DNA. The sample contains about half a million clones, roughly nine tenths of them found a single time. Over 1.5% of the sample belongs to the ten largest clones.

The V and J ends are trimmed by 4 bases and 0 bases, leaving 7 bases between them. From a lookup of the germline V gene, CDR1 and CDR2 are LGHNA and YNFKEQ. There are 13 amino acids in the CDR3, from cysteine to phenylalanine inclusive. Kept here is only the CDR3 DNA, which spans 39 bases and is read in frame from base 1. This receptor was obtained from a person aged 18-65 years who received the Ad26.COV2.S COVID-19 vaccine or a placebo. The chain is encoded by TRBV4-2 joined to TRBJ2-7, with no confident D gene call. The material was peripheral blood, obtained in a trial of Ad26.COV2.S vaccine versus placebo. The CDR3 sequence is CASSPYPSYEQYF. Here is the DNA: TGTGCCAGCAGCCCTTACCCCTCCTACGAGCAGTACTTC.